The present T cell receptor (beta chain) was sequenced within a study of human T cells and chemical hapten exposure. Study in general: The sensitizer, 2% DPC, was used on around 2 cm by around 2 cm of upper inner arm skin. Small pooled library volume differences chiefly drove per-sample TCR yield variation.

TCRdb fed the RACE reads into MiXCR, producing one record per CDR3 protein. Of around 120,000 distinct CDR3 sequences in the sample, roughly 14% are singletons; the top ten hold about 3%. This clonotype was found many times. Its antigen remains unknown. Germline assignment: CDR1 GTSNPN and CDR2 SVGIG (reference sequence). The CDR3 spans 14 residues. V lost 3 bases to trimming and J lost 6 bases; unmatched junction nucleotides: 10. Study conclusions and caveats: Patch test score rose with PT1 expanded TCR count, significant at thresholds 8, 16 and 32, not 4. TCRs at a frequency above 1 in 1000 stayed unchanged with DPC sensitization.

As for time point: pre-sensitization, week 0. Specified treatment: therapeutic diphenylcyclopropenone sensitization with weekly scalp DPC. V and J are TRBV30 and TRBJ1-2; TRBD1 matches 7 bases. The TCR comes from a woman between 18 and 30 years old with alopecia areata. Some clones in this sample may be carry-over from other donors' samples. The source material was whole blood, sampled in connection with sensitization to the hapten diphenylcyclopropenone (DPC). The DNA of the CDR3 is TGTGCCTGGAGGGCGACAGGGCATTCGGATGGCTACACCTTC. This encodes CAWRATGHSDGYTF. The variable domain in full, completed from reference TRBV30 and TRBJ1-2, reads SQTIHQWPATLVQPVGSPLSLECTVEGTSNPNLYWYRQAAGRGLQLLFYSVGIGQISSEVPQNLSASRPQDRQFILSSKKLLLSDSGFYLCAWRATGHSDGYTFGSGTRLTVV.